These 8 T cell receptor beta chains originate from one sample sequenced in a study of CD8+ T cells in alopecia areata. As to treatment: oral pan-JAK inhibitor, 5-10 mg twice daily. RNA, once extracted, was reverse transcribed into cDNA for use as the sequencing template. Produced via immunoSEQ multiplex PCR; TCRdb's table is partial and in-frame only. This sample yields 180,000 or so clones, of which about 55% are seen a single time; approximately 11% belongs to the top ten. The starting material was CD8+ T cells sorted from blood, obtained at week 24, from a patient treated with tofacitinib. The receptors originated from a human donor with alopecia areata.

This clone was seen more than once but under ten times. One end of the junction does not line up with germline, which may come from a read error. The genes are TRBV29-1 and TRBJ1-2, with D maybe TRBD1 (5 bases). CDR3 length: 11 residues. Germline values: CDR1 SQVTM, CDR2 ANQGSEA. In nucleotides, the CDR3 is TGCAGCGTTAAAGACAGACTAGGCTACACCTTC. Translation gives CSVKDRLGYTF.

The chain is built from TRBV30 and TRBJ2-7; D possibly uses TRBD1 or TRBD2 (5 bases each). V lost 5 bases and J 6 bases, leaving 17 bases between the germline ends. This CDR3 region has 13 residues. Germline values: CDR1 GTSNPN, CDR2 SVGIG (reference sequence). The CDR3 sequence is CAWGPAGRAEQYF. The DNA of the CDR3 is TGTGCCTGGGGCCCCGCAGGGAGAGCCGAGCAGTACTTC.

The chain links TRBV4-3 to TRBJ2-7; perhaps TRBD1 as D (5 bases). The CDR3 length is 14 residues. V was pared by 3 bases and J by 5 bases, with 14 bases between. Germline V gene sequence: CDR1 LGHNA, CDR2 YSLEER. Here the CDR3 DNA reads TGCGCCAGCAGCCATCATCAGGGTCGGGACGAGCAGTACTTC. The encoded protein is CASSHHQGRDEQYF.

This clone has a handful of counts. The V and J genes are TRBV12-5 and TRBJ1-4; 7 bases fit TRBD1. The CDR3 is 14 amino acids. Germline V gene data show CDR1 as LGHNT and CDR2 as FRNRAP. V shed 7 bases, J shed 8 bases, and the junction held 10 bases outside the gene matches. CDR3 sequence reads: CASAQGQVEEKLFF. The CDR3 region has the DNA TGTGCTAGTGCCCAAGGACAGGTCGAGGAAAAACTGTTTTTT.

J is TRBJ2-3 and V is TRBV15, with TRBD2 matching 7 bases. The V segment lost 0 bases and the J segment 3 bases; nucleotides outside the gene matches: 18. CDR3 length: 20 residues. Germline lookup yields CDR1 LNHNV and CDR2 YYDKDF (reference sequence). CDR3 nucleotides: TGTGCCACCAGCAGAGATCGTTTGCGGCTAGCGGCCACCGTGACAGATACGCAGTATTTT. This gives the protein CATSRDRLRLAATVTDTQYF.

This clone has just a few counts. This rearrangement joins TRBV7-6 to TRBJ2-7; 11 positions match TRBD1. Trimming at V came to 0 bases and at J to 4 bases, leaving 8 bases not matched to a gene. The CDR3 runs to 17 residues. In germline, CDR1 is SGHVS, CDR2 FNYEAQ. CDR3 sequence: CASSLAVAGQGVYEQYF. CDR3 DNA sequence: TGTGCCAGCAGCTTAGCAGTTGCGGGACAGGGGGTGTACGAGCAGTACTTC.

This sequence joins TRBV11-2 and TRBJ2-3; 7 bases map to TRBD1. CDR1 SGHAT and CDR2 FQNNGV come from the germline V gene. The V segment lost 5 bases and the J segment 2 bases; nucleotides outside the gene matches: 7. The CDR3 covers 15 residues. CDR3 in DNA: TGTGCCAGCAGCCCAGGACAGGCTTACACAGATACGCAGTATTTT. Its translation: CASSPGQAYTDTQYF.

This rearrangement joins TRBV30 to TRBJ2-2, with 12 bases aligning to TRBD1. V lost 5 bases and J lost 7; bases outside the gene matches: 8. The CDR3 runs 15 residues. The germline gives CDR1 GTSNPN, CDR2 SVGIG (reference sequence). CDR3 region: CAWSTGTGGSGELFF. CDR3 nucleotide sequence: TGTGCCTGGTCAACCGGGACAGGGGGCAGCGGGGAGCTGTTTTTT.